This T cell receptor (beta chain) was captured by sequencing in a study of T cell responses to AZD1222 COVID-19 vaccine. Germline lookup yields CDR1 SGHKS and CDR2 YYEKEE (reference sequence). The V gene end was trimmed by 0 bases and the J gene end by 5 bases; junction bases not matched to a gene: 14. The CDR3 length is 19 residues. TCRdb keeps only in-frame clones here, not all; method: immunoSEQ multiplex PCR. Counted here are 150,000 to 200,000 clones, just over 90% occurring once; the ten biggest clones make up about 3.9%. The sequencing used peripheral blood, collected on day 0 of AZD1222 vaccination. The TCR was taken from an adult in good health. The J gene is TRBJ1-2, the V gene TRBV5-5, with TRBD1 identical over 12 bases. The CDR3 DNA follows: TGTGCCAGCAGCTTGGAACCGGGGACAGGGGGCCTACTCTTTTATGGCTACACCTTC. This translates into CASSLEPGTGGLLFYGYTF.